This is a list of T cell receptor beta chains from one sample in a study of T-cell memory formation after mild COVID-19. TCRdb re-called the 5' RACE reads through MiXCR, storing one row per CDR3 protein. The sample consists of roughly 40,000 distinct CDR3 sequences, 7.3% of them appearing once. Sequenced input: PBMCs or a T cell subset sorted from them (not recorded which). The receptors stem from a man younger than 35 who had mild COVID-19 (a few samples of this study predate the infection). Cell type and time point are not known. CDR3s include the opening cysteine and the closing phenylalanine or tryptophan. Fields, in order: CDR3 protein, CDR3 DNA, J gene, D gene, V gene, clone size. D genes are given only for firm matches. Expanded clones get a size class; other rows say once, few or many, or leave the size out.

cdr3_aa: CSVRRIAGSYGYTF
cdr3_nt: TGCAGCGTCCGACGAATTGCAGGGTCCTATGGCTACACCTTC
j_call: TRBJ1-2
d_call: NA
v_call: TRBV29-1
clone_size: many

cdr3_aa: CASSLQGVWTGELFF
cdr3_nt: TGTGCCAGCAGCTTACAGGGGGTGTGGACCGGGGAGCTGTTTTTT
j_call: TRBJ2-2
d_call: TRBD1
v_call: TRBV7-2
clone_size: many

cdr3_aa: CASRRTGIRSLSGANVLTF
cdr3_nt: TGTGCCAGCAGAAGGACAGGAATCAGGTCCCTTTCTGGGGCCAACGTCCTGACTTTC
j_call: TRBJ2-6
d_call: TRBD1
v_call: TRBV28
clone_size: NA

cdr3_aa: CASSGQINSDTQYF
cdr3_nt: TGTGCCAGCAGTGGACAGATAAATTCAGATACGCAGTATTTT
j_call: TRBJ2-3
d_call: NA
v_call: TRBV6-4
clone_size: NA

cdr3_aa: CASSVDRVNQPQHF
cdr3_nt: TGTGCCAGCAGCGTTGACAGGGTCAATCAGCCCCAGCATTTT
j_call: TRBJ1-5
d_call: TRBD1
v_call: TRBV11-2
clone_size: NA

cdr3_aa: CASRERTEAFF
cdr3_nt: TGTGCCAGCAGGGAACGCACTGAAGCTTTCTTT
j_call: TRBJ1-1
d_call: NA
v_call: TRBV6-2/TRBV6-3
clone_size: NA

cdr3_aa: CASRQDSGNYGYTF
cdr3_nt: TGTGCCAGCAGACAAGACAGCGGAAACTATGGCTACACCTTC
j_call: TRBJ1-2
d_call: NA
v_call: TRBV6-1
clone_size: few

cdr3_aa: CASSPIGRGESEAFF
cdr3_nt: TGTGCCAGCAGTCCAATCGGGAGGGGGGAATCTGAAGCTTTCTTT
j_call: TRBJ1-1
d_call: NA
v_call: TRBV12-3/TRBV12-4
clone_size: few

cdr3_aa: CSALGDTELEQYF
cdr3_nt: TGCAGTGCGTTGGGGGACACGGAGCTCGAGCAGTACTTC
j_call: TRBJ2-7
d_call: NA
v_call: TRBV20-1
clone_size: few

cdr3_aa: CASTEQGSYNEQFF
cdr3_nt: TGTGCCAGCACCGAACAGGGGTCCTACAATGAGCAGTTCTTC
j_call: TRBJ2-1
d_call: TRBD1
v_call: TRBV7-2
clone_size: many

cdr3_aa: CSARRWDSYNEQFF
cdr3_nt: TGCAGTGCTAGGAGGTGGGACAGCTACAATGAGCAGTTCTTC
j_call: TRBJ2-1
d_call: TRBD1
v_call: TRBV20-1
clone_size: few

cdr3_aa: CASSLDLNTEAFF
cdr3_nt: TGTGCCAGCAGCTTAGATCTGAACACTGAAGCTTTCTTT
j_call: TRBJ1-1
d_call: NA
v_call: TRBV7-3
clone_size: many

cdr3_aa: CASSIEGAQYQPQHF
cdr3_nt: TGTGCCAGTAGTATAGAGGGGGCGCAGTATCAGCCCCAGCATTTT
j_call: TRBJ1-5
d_call: NA
v_call: TRBV19
clone_size: NA

cdr3_aa: CASSHGDRVGGYTF
cdr3_nt: TGCGCCAGCAGCCATGGGGACAGGGTGGGAGGCTACACCTTC
j_call: TRBJ1-2
d_call: TRBD1
v_call: TRBV4-3
clone_size: NA

cdr3_aa: CASRSTVFEAFF
cdr3_nt: TGTGCCAGCAGATCGACAGTCTTCGAAGCTTTCTTT
j_call: TRBJ1-1
d_call: NA
v_call: TRBV6-2/TRBV6-3
clone_size: few

cdr3_aa: CASSFRRSYNEQFF
cdr3_nt: TGTGCCAGCAGCTTCCGGCGCTCCTACAATGAGCAGTTCTTC
j_call: TRBJ2-1
d_call: NA
v_call: TRBV5-6
clone_size: few

cdr3_aa: CASSPMRTETQYF
cdr3_nt: TGTGCCAGCTCACCCATGCGAACAGAGACCCAGTACTTC
j_call: TRBJ2-5
d_call: NA
v_call: TRBV18
clone_size: few

cdr3_aa: CASSVGTGFLDEQYF
cdr3_nt: TGTGCCAGCAGCGTAGGGACAGGGTTTTTGGACGAGCAGTACTTC
j_call: TRBJ2-7
d_call: TRBD1
v_call: TRBV9
clone_size: few

cdr3_aa: CASSWGIETKNIQYF
cdr3_nt: TGTGCCAGCAGCTGGGGAATTGAGACCAAAAACATTCAGTACTTC
j_call: TRBJ2-4
d_call: NA
v_call: TRBV5-6
clone_size: NA

cdr3_aa: CASSLGTGLGSPLHF
cdr3_nt: TGTGCCAGCAGTTTAGGAACAGGGCTAGGTTCACCCCTCCACTTT
j_call: TRBJ1-6
d_call: NA
v_call: TRBV12-3/TRBV12-4
clone_size: NA

cdr3_aa: CASSPGTGGYNEQFF
cdr3_nt: TGCGCCAGCAGTCCCGGGACAGGGGGGTACAATGAGCAGTTCTTC
j_call: TRBJ2-1
d_call: TRBD1
v_call: TRBV5-1
clone_size: NA

cdr3_aa: CASSSVGGAGELFF
cdr3_nt: TGTGCCAGCAGCTCCGTTGGGGGAGCCGGGGAGCTGTTTTTT
j_call: TRBJ2-2
d_call: NA
v_call: TRBV7-2
clone_size: few

cdr3_aa: CASSLGIRGALETQYF
cdr3_nt: TGCGCCAGCAGCTTGGGAATCAGGGGGGCCCTAGAGACCCAGTACTTC
j_call: TRBJ2-5
d_call: NA
v_call: TRBV5-1
clone_size: few

cdr3_aa: CASSLQGTVNQPQHF
cdr3_nt: TGCGCCAGCAGCCTTCAAGGGACAGTCAATCAGCCCCAGCATTTT
j_call: TRBJ1-5
d_call: TRBD1
v_call: TRBV5-1
clone_size: few

cdr3_aa: CASSLASSYNEQLF
cdr3_nt: TGCGCCAGCAGCTTGGCTAGCTCCTACAATGAGCAGTTATTC
j_call: TRBJ2-1
d_call: NA
v_call: TRBV5-1
clone_size: NA

cdr3_aa: CASTGGNYGYTF
cdr3_nt: TGTGCCAGCACGGGGGGCAACTATGGCTACACCTTC
j_call: TRBJ1-2
d_call: NA
v_call: TRBV25-1
clone_size: NA

cdr3_aa: CASSYKRGNPWYF
cdr3_nt: TGTGCCAGCAGTTATAAGCGGGGGAATCCGTGGTATTTT
j_call: TRBJ2-3
d_call: TRBD2
v_call: TRBV6-2/TRBV6-3
clone_size: many

cdr3_aa: CASSLTPTRGGDTQYF
cdr3_nt: TGCGCCAGCAGCTTGACTCCGACGAGGGGTGGAGATACGCAGTATTTT
j_call: TRBJ2-3
d_call: NA
v_call: TRBV5-1
clone_size: many

cdr3_aa: CASSQVPATYEQYF
cdr3_nt: TGTGCCAGCAGCCAAGTTCCGGCCACCTACGAGCAGTACTTC
j_call: TRBJ2-7
d_call: NA
v_call: TRBV3-1
clone_size: NA

cdr3_aa: CASSWTSGGQETQYF
cdr3_nt: TGCGCCAGCAGTTGGACTAGCGGGGGGCAAGAGACCCAGTACTTC
j_call: TRBJ2-5
d_call: TRBD2
v_call: TRBV5-1
clone_size: NA

cdr3_aa: CASSLTPTVAYEQYF
cdr3_nt: TGTGCCAGCAGCTTGACCCCTACAGTAGCCTACGAGCAGTACTTC
j_call: TRBJ2-7
d_call: NA
v_call: TRBV5-5
clone_size: many

cdr3_aa: CASSPSYYGYTF
cdr3_nt: TGTGCCAGCAGCCCTTCGTATTATGGCTACACCTTC
j_call: TRBJ1-2
d_call: NA
v_call: TRBV5-5
clone_size: NA

cdr3_aa: CASSQDADSYGYTF
cdr3_nt: TGCGCCAGCAGCCAAGATGCGGATAGCTATGGCTACACCTTC
j_call: TRBJ1-2
d_call: NA
v_call: TRBV4-1
clone_size: NA

cdr3_aa: CASSVGTDAFF
cdr3_nt: TGTGCCAGCAGCGTCGGGACCGATGCTTTCTTT
j_call: TRBJ1-1
d_call: NA
v_call: TRBV5-4
clone_size: few

cdr3_aa: CASSAEVSNTGELFF
cdr3_nt: TGTGCCAGCAGTGCGGAGGTCTCGAACACCGGGGAGCTGTTTTTT
j_call: TRBJ2-2
d_call: NA
v_call: TRBV2
clone_size: few

cdr3_aa: CASSPRSGDTQYF
cdr3_nt: TGCGCCAGCAGCCCCCGGAGCGGGGATACGCAGTATTTT
j_call: TRBJ2-3
d_call: NA
v_call: TRBV5-1
clone_size: many

cdr3_aa: CSARTGGYEQYF
cdr3_nt: TGCAGTGCAAGGACAGGGGGCTACGAGCAGTACTTC
j_call: TRBJ2-7
d_call: TRBD1
v_call: TRBV20-1
clone_size: many

cdr3_aa: CASGGRTDNQPQHF
cdr3_nt: TGTGCCAGCGGGGGCCGCACGGACAATCAGCCCCAGCATTTT
j_call: TRBJ1-5
d_call: NA
v_call: TRBV6-2/TRBV6-3
clone_size: NA

cdr3_aa: CASRPQENTEAFF
cdr3_nt: TGCGCCAGCAGGCCCCAGGAGAACACTGAAGCTTTCTTT
j_call: TRBJ1-1
d_call: NA
v_call: TRBV5-1
clone_size: few

cdr3_aa: CASSQVLYYGYTF
cdr3_nt: TGCGCCAGCAGCCAGGTCTTATACTATGGCTACACCTTC
j_call: TRBJ1-2
d_call: NA
v_call: TRBV4-1
clone_size: NA

cdr3_aa: CASSSGPSGEQFF
cdr3_nt: TGCGCCAGCAGCTCCGGCCCTTCGGGAGAGCAGTTCTTC
j_call: TRBJ2-1
d_call: NA
v_call: TRBV5-1
clone_size: NA